The 5 T cell receptor beta chains below come from one sample, sequenced in a study of blood T cell repertoires in COVID-19. Assay: immunoSEQ multiplex PCR; the TCRdb copy retains only in-frame clones and omits some. This sample carries about 23,000 clones, around 90% of them seen once, and the ten largest clones take 7% to 9%. Sequencing was performed on peripheral blood. The receptor source for this set is a human donor in a cohort sampled during active COVID-19.

J is TRBJ2-5 and V is TRBV7-2; TRBD2 matches at 11 bases. This CDR3 contains 16 residues. V trimming: 6 bases; J trimming: 0 bases; junction bases outside the gene matches: 6. Germline CDR1 is SGHTA and CDR2 is FQGNSA. In DNA form, the CDR3 reads TGTGCCAGCAGTCGTAGCGGGGGGGCGTACCAAGAGACCCAGTACTTC. Amino acid sequence: CASSRSGGAYQETQYF.

This chain uses TRBV18 with TRBJ2-5; D not certain. The germline CDR1 and CDR2 sequences are KGHSH and LQKENI. The CDR3 spans 13 residues. V lost 6 bases to trimming and J lost 2 bases, with 10 bases between them. CDR3 sequence (DNA): TGTGCCAGCTCGAGGTTGCATCAAGAGACCCAGTACTTC. Protein product: CASSRLHQETQYF.

The J gene is TRBJ1-5, the V gene TRBV28; TRBD1 might be the D (5 bases). The length of the CDR3 is 17 residues. The V gene lost 7 bases and the J gene lost 0 bases, with 19 bases spanning the gap. From germline, CDR1 is MDHEN and CDR2 SYDVKM. CDR3 in DNA: TGTGCCAGCACCGACAAAAGGGGCACCAATAGCAATCAGCCCCAGCATTTT. It yields the protein CASTDKRGTNSNQPQHF.

This clone was counted only a few times. This rearrangement joins TRBV7-8 to TRBJ1-2; TRBD1 matches 9 bases. The trim removed 5 bases at V and 5 bases at J, leaving 12 bases unmatched. The CDR3 sequence is 16 residues long. Germline CDR1 reads SGHVS; CDR2 reads FQNEAQ. The CDR3 DNA reads as TGTGCCAGCAGCGGGCGTCCCGGGACAGGGACTTATGGCTACACCTTC. Translated, it gives CASSGRPGTGTYGYTF.

The V and J genes are TRBV19 and TRBJ2-1; no reliable D call. CDR3 size: 16 residues. V was cut by 8 bases and J by 8 bases, with 25 bases left in between. Per germline, CDR1 LNHDA and CDR2 SQIVND (reference sequence). CDR3: CASRWRWSAQVDEQFF. CDR3 nucleotides: TGTGCCAGTCGGTGGCGCTGGTCCGCGCAGGTTGATGAGCAGTTCTTC.